These 11 T cell receptor beta chains were all obtained from the same sample, sequenced in a study of T-cell reconstitution after alpha-beta-depleted transplantation in children. Preparation of the TCRbeta library involved a method that used unique molecular identifiers. Via MiXCR, TCRdb re-called the PCR reads, giving one row per CDR3 protein. This table holds approximately 350,000 distinct CDR3 sequences, 15% to 20% found once. The sample in question was PBMCs, mostly from graft donor cells, obtained 360 days after TCRalphabeta/CD19-depleted stem cell transplant. These receptors were obtained from a male patient aged 2 to 10 who had a stem cell transplant for acute lymphoblastic leukemia, so the T cells may come from the graft donor.

The rearrangement joins TRBV29-1 to TRBJ2-3; D is unresolved. Looked up from germline, CDR1 is SQVTM and CDR2 is ANQGSEA. There are 15 residues in the CDR3. V shed 0 bases and J shed 1 base, with 11 bases lying between them. In DNA form, the CDR3 reads TGCAGCGTTGAAGATGTAGGGATGGGCACAGATACGCAGTATTTT. Translating it yields CSVEDVGMGTDTQYF.

This clonotype was counted at least ten times. The chain employs TRBV18 and TRBJ1-1; TRBD1 matches 7 bases. V lost 2 bases and J lost 9; bases outside the gene matches: 12. The CDR3 runs to 15 residues. Germline V CDR1 and CDR2: KGHSH, LQKENI. CDR3 coding DNA: TGTGCCAGCTCACCAGGGATAGGGACAGCCTCTCAAGCTTTCTTT. The encoded protein is CASSPGIGTASQAFF.

There are many counts of this clonotype. The chain recombines TRBV29-1 with TRBJ2-5; D is perhaps TRBD2 (5 bases). The CDR3 totals 12 residues. CDR1 is SQVTM, CDR2 ANQGSEA, per germline. The V gene lost 3 bases and the J gene lost 4 bases, with 9 bases spanning the gap. The CDR3 DNA is TGCAGCGTTGATCGGGGTAGAGAGACCCAGTACTTC. This gives the protein CSVDRGRETQYF.

This chain connects TRBV27 to TRBJ1-4; 8 bases agree with TRBD1. The germline V gene has CDR1 MNHEY and CDR2 SMNVEV (reference sequence). The CDR3 has 19 residues. J lost 7 bases, V lost 0 bases, and 16 bases had no gene match. The CDR3 nucleotides read TGTGCCAGCAGTTTATCGACCGAACCCTGGACAGGGAGTCGTGAAAAACTGTTTTTT. It is translated as CASSLSTEPWTGSREKLFF.

This chain connects TRBV6-5 to TRBJ2-7, with 8 bases that match TRBD2. CDR1 and CDR2 from the germline V gene are MNHEY and SVGAGI. The CDR3 is made up of 15 amino acids. The V gene end was trimmed by 2 bases and the J gene end by 3 bases; junction bases not matched to a gene: 6. The CDR3 spells CASSYLPAGGYEQYF. Written as DNA, the CDR3 is TGTGCCAGCAGTTACCTACCTGCGGGAGGCTACGAGCAGTACTTC.

This clonotype has a count of ten or more. The CDR3 DNA reads as TGTGCCAGCAGCGCGGACAGGGTTCGGTACGAGCAGTACTTC. Residues: CASSADRVRYEQYF. J is TRBJ2-7 and V is TRBV12-3 or TRBV12-4, with 8 bases lining up with TRBD1. The CDR3 consists of 14 residues. With 6 bases clipped from V and 4 bases from J, the junction kept 8 bases outside the gene matches.

This clonotype was seen more than once but under ten times. In DNA, the CDR3 is TGTGCCAGCAGCTTAGATTATCGGGAGACCCAGTACTTC. As protein: CASSLDYRETQYF. V gene TRBV11-3 combines with J gene TRBJ2-5; no reliable D call. The CDR3 spans 13 residues. V was cut by 0 bases and J by 5 bases, with 7 bases left in between. CDR1 and CDR2 (germline): SGHNT, YENEEA. Full variable domain (remainder filled in from reference TRBV11-3 and TRBJ2-5): EAGVVQSPRYKIIEKKQPVAFWCNPISGHNTLYWYLQNLGQGPELLIRYENEEAVDDSQLPKDRFSAERLKGVDSTLKIQPAELGDSAVYLCASSLDYRETQYFGPGTRLLVL.

The chain joins TRBV20-1 to TRBJ2-3; possibly TRBD1 for D (5 bases). Trimming removed 0 bases from V and 5 bases from J, with 12 bases in between. Per the germline V gene, CDR1 is DFQATT and CDR2 is SNEGSKA (reference sequence). This CDR3 has 14 amino acids. The CDR3 sequence is CSARDGFQGDTQYF. The CDR3 region has the DNA TGCAGTGCTAGAGATGGGTTTCAGGGAGATACGCAGTATTTT.

The rearrangement joins TRBV7-3 to TRBJ1-2; 10 bases match TRBD1. The germline V gene encodes CDR1 SGHTA and CDR2 FQGTGA. This CDR3 comprises 15 residues. V trimming: 5 bases; J trimming: 6 bases; junction bases outside the gene matches: 9. In DNA form, the CDR3 reads TGTGCCAGCAGCGCTAATCCCGGGACAGGGGATGGCTACACCTTC. Protein: CASSANPGTGDGYTF.

A few counts support this clonotype. This chain connects TRBV4-3 to TRBJ2-7, with D unresolved. The CDR3 runs to 16 residues. Trimming stripped 0 bases from V and 0 bases from J, with 12 bases between. CDR1 and CDR2 (germline): LGHNA, YSLEER. The CDR3 here is CASSQDKDPSSYEQYF. The CDR3 region has the DNA TGCGCCAGCAGCCAAGATAAGGACCCTAGCTCCTACGAGCAGTACTTC.

The chain is built from TRBV24-1 and TRBJ1-1, with a possible D match to TRBD1 (6 bases). Per germline, CDR1 KGHDR and CDR2 SFDVKD. The CDR3 covers 13 residues. Trimming left V 9 bases short and J 1 base short, with 11 bases between. Here the CDR3 reads CATRGATNTEAFF. As DNA, the CDR3 is TGTGCCACCCGGGGGGCTACGAACACTGAAGCTTTCTTT.